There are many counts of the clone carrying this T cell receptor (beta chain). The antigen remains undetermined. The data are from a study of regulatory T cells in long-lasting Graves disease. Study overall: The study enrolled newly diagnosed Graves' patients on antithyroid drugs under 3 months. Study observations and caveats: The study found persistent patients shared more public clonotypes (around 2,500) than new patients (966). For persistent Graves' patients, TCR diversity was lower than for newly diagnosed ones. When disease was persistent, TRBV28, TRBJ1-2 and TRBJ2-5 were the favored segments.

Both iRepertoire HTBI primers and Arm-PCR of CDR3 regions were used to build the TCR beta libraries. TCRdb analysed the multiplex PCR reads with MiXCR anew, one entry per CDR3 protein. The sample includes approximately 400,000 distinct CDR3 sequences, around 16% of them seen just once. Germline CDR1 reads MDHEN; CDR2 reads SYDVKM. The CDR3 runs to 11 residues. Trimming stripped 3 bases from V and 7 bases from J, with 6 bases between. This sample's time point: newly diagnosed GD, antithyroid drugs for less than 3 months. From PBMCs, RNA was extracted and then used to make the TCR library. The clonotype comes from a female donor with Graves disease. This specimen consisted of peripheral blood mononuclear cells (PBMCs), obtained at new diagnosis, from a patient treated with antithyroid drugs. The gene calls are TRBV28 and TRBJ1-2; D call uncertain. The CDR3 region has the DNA TGTGCCAGCAGTTTCGAGAGTGGCTACACCTTC. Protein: CASSFESGYTF.